This note documents a single T cell receptor beta chain sequence. No antigen is known for it. The study isolated at least 6 million PBMCs from each sample. Per sample, no less than 5 micrograms of total RNA were extracted. The data belong to a study of blood T cells in healthy people across ages. V lost 3 bases and J lost 4; bases outside the gene matches: 9. Germline-derived CDR1 and CDR2 are SGHTA and FQGNSA. The CDR3 length is 16 residues. The authors ran a second PCR of 7 to 11 cycles using a sample-barcoded 5' primer and a J-beta primer mix. One entry per CDR3 protein results from TCRdb running MiXCR on the 5' RACE reads. This table holds about 1.4 million distinct CDR3 sequences, approximately 63% found once. Study results and limitations: Donors of long life had a larger count of naive CD4+ cells and greater diversity than aged donors.

The rearrangement uses TRBV7-2 and TRBJ2-3; TRBD2 matches at 8 bases. This sequence was found in a man aged 18-30 years in good health. The source material was blood. In DNA form, the CDR3 reads TGTGCCAGCAGCTTTGGGACGGGGGGGAGGGCAGATACGCAGTATTTT. Its translation: CASSFGTGGRADTQYF.